Listed below are T cell receptor beta chains from one sample, sequenced in a study of preoperative IRX-2 immunotherapy in early breast cancer. Method: immunoSEQ multiplex PCR; TCRdb's copy keeps in-frame clones and lacks some. The repertoire consists of 3,500 to 4,500 clones, with around 80% occurring once and the leading ten covering roughly 6%. Sequences were derived from tumor tissue, sampled before IRX-2 immunotherapy. All receptors derive from a human donor with breast cancer. CDR3s include the opening cysteine and the closing phenylalanine or tryptophan. The D gene is left open where the match is weak. Only part of the rows carry a size: once, few, many, or a class if the clone is expanded.

D gene: -
V gene: TRBV29-1
clone size: -
J gene: TRBJ2-7
CDR3 DNA: TGCAGCGTTGAAGATTGGAGGGGGGGAACTTACGAGCAGTACTTC
CDR3 protein: CSVEDWRGGTYEQYF

D gene: TRBD1
V gene: TRBV11-3
clone size: -
J gene: TRBJ1-5
CDR3 DNA: TGTGCCAGCAGCTTCAACGGACAGGGCATCTGGCAGCCCCAGCATTTT
CDR3 protein: CASSFNGQGIWQPQHF

D gene: -
V gene: TRBV15
clone size: large
J gene: TRBJ1-3
CDR3 DNA: TGTGCCACCAGCAGGGGGGACCACTCTGGAAACACCATATATTTT
CDR3 protein: CATSRGDHSGNTIYF

D gene: -
V gene: TRBV28
clone size: once
J gene: TRBJ2-6
CDR3 DNA: TGTGCCAGCAGTTTAGGGGCCTCTGGGGCCAACGTCCTGACTTTC
CDR3 protein: CASSLGASGANVLTF

D gene: -
V gene: TRBV11-3
clone size: -
J gene: TRBJ2-3
CDR3 DNA: TGTGCCAGCAGCTTGGTGGGTAGTTATTCAGATACGCAGTATTTT
CDR3 protein: CASSLVGSYSDTQYF

D gene: TRBD2
V gene: TRBV23-1
clone size: -
J gene: TRBJ2-1
CDR3 DNA: TGCGCCAGCAGCTTAGTAGCGGGGGCTTGGAATGAGCAGTTCTTC
CDR3 protein: CASSLVAGAWNEQFF

D gene: -
V gene: TRBV6-8
clone size: few
J gene: TRBJ2-7
CDR3 DNA: TGTGCCAGCAGTTACTTAGACGTTACCTACGAGCAGTACTTC
CDR3 protein: CASSYLDVTYEQYF

D gene: -
V gene: TRBV6-8
clone size: -
J gene: TRBJ2-6
CDR3 DNA: TGTGCCAGCAGTTACTCGGAAACGAGGGCCAACGTCCTGACTTTC
CDR3 protein: CASSYSETRANVLTF

D gene: -
V gene: TRBV23-1
clone size: -
J gene: TRBJ2-6
CDR3 DNA: TGCGCCAGCAGCCTGGATTATCTGTCCTCTGGGGCCAACGTCCTGACTTTC
CDR3 protein: CASSLDYLSSGANVLTF

D gene: -
V gene: TRBV28
clone size: -
J gene: TRBJ2-7
CDR3 DNA: TGTGCCAGCAGGCCCCAGGGGACCTACGAGCAGTACTTC
CDR3 protein: CASRPQGTYEQYF

D gene: -
V gene: TRBV30
clone size: -
J gene: TRBJ2-7
CDR3 DNA: TGTGCCTGGGAGACGGGGGAGTTGGGCGAGCAGTACTTC
CDR3 protein: CAWETGELGEQYF

D gene: -
V gene: TRBV23-1
clone size: -
J gene: TRBJ2-2
CDR3 DNA: TGCGCCAGCAGCTTCGGCCTCGCGAACACCGGGGAGCTGTTTTTT
CDR3 protein: CASSFGLANTGELFF

D gene: -
V gene: TRBV11-3
clone size: -
J gene: TRBJ1-1
CDR3 DNA: TGTGCCAGCAGCTTGATATCCAGGAACTCTGAAGCTTTCTTT
CDR3 protein: CASSLISRNSEAFF